A selection of T cell receptor beta chains follows, all from one sample in a study of blood T cell repertoires in COVID-19. This table comes from immunoSEQ multiplex PCR, and its TCRdb copy is limited to in-frame clones, with some not included. The profile shows under 110,000 clones, 85% of them singletons. The specimen sequenced was peripheral blood. The receptors derive from a woman between 65 and 79 years old with active or convalescent COVID-19. The conserved cysteine and the conserved F or W are not part of the CDR3 here. The D gene is left open where the match is weak.

V gene	D gene	J gene	CDR3 protein
TRBV7-8	-	TRBJ2-1	ASSFGYGRGGWEQF
TRBV19	TRBD1	TRBJ2-2	ATGTGSAGELF
TRBV7-2	TRBD2	TRBJ2-1	ASSLVLAGGGDNEQF
TRBV18	TRBD1	TRBJ2-7	ASSAGTGPYEQY
TRBV5-4	-	TRBJ1-4	ASSRSSTNEKLF
TRBV5-4	-	TRBJ2-5	ASSGANQETQY
TRBV21-1	-	TRBJ2-2	ASSKYKGDTNTGELF
TRBV28	TRBD1	TRBJ2-1	ASSLDRGRRNEQF
TRBV4-3	TRBD1	TRBJ2-2	ASSQTGKTGELF
TRBV29-1	-	TRBJ1-2	SVEEEGARGYT
TRBV18	TRBD1	TRBJ2-5	ASSPGQGETQY
TRBV7-2	TRBD1	TRBJ2-7	ASSLGRDRAGEQY
TRBV5-4	-	TRBJ1-3	ASSLMGGNSGNTIY
TRBV3-1/TRBV3-2	TRBD1	TRBJ1-4	ASSRSTGTGGEKLF
TRBV9	-	TRBJ2-7	ASSVGGTPYEQY
TRBV27	-	TRBJ1-4	ASSRVGADSNEKLF
TRBV3-1/TRBV3-2	TRBD2	TRBJ2-1	ASSNSGRKYNEQF
TRBV5-1	TRBD1	TRBJ1-1	ASSYGQGEAF
TRBV7-9	TRBD2	TRBJ2-3	ASSAGRGGGTDTQY
TRBV3-1/TRBV3-2	TRBD1	TRBJ1-1	ASSSRQGNTEAF
TRBV7-8	-	TRBJ2-2	ASSHPRGNTGELF
TRBV30	-	TRBJ2-2	AWARASRMELF
TRBV14	-	TRBJ2-3	ASSQGNRVVADTQY
TRBV18	-	TRBJ1-1	ASSPPGLRGMNTEAF
TRBV5-1	TRBD1	TRBJ1-6	ASSSEGAGSPLH
TRBV20-1	-	TRBJ1-3	SASGGAGNTIY
TRBV2	TRBD2	TRBJ2-7	ASSESGGVSEQY
TRBV3-1/TRBV3-2	-	TRBJ1-1	ASSQGAGNTEAF